This T cell receptor beta chain was retrieved from a study of blood T cell repertoires in COVID-19. Living in 24 US areas, the participants were between roughly 18 and 90 years of age. Sequencing used immunoSEQ multiplex PCR; TCRdb keeps in-frame clones, though not all of them. The sample consists of about 390,000 clones, about 83% of them appearing once. Trimming took 4 bases from V and 7 from J; bases not matched to a gene: 12. CDR1 LGHNT and CDR2 FRNRAP come from the germline V gene. This CDR3 is 15 amino acids long. The sequencing input was PBMCs or T cells enriched from blood (not recorded which). The receptor comes from a woman in her 50s who had recovered from COVID-19. This rearrangement joins TRBV12-5 to TRBJ1-2; 7 bases align to TRBD1. The CDR3 DNA follows: TGTGCTAGTGGTTCACAGGGGTCATATGGGATTGGCTACACCTTC. Its protein product is CASGSQGSYGIGYTF.